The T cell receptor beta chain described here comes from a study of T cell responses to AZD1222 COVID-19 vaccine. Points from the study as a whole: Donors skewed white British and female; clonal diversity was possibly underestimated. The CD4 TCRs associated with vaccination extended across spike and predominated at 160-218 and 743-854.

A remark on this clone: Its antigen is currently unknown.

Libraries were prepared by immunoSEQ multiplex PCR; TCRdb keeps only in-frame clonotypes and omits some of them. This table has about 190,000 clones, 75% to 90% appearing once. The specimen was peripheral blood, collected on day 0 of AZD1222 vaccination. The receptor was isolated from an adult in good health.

This chain's CDR3 is CASSESTGVGQPQHF. The CDR3 DNA reads as TGCGCCAGCAGTGAGTCGACCGGGGTGGGTCAGCCCCAGCATTTT. V and J are TRBV10-1 and TRBJ1-5; D gene ambiguous. Germline-derived CDR1 and CDR2 are WNHNN and SYGVQD (reference sequence). V shed 0 bases and J shed 6 bases, with 12 bases lying between them. The CDR3 extends over 15 amino acids.